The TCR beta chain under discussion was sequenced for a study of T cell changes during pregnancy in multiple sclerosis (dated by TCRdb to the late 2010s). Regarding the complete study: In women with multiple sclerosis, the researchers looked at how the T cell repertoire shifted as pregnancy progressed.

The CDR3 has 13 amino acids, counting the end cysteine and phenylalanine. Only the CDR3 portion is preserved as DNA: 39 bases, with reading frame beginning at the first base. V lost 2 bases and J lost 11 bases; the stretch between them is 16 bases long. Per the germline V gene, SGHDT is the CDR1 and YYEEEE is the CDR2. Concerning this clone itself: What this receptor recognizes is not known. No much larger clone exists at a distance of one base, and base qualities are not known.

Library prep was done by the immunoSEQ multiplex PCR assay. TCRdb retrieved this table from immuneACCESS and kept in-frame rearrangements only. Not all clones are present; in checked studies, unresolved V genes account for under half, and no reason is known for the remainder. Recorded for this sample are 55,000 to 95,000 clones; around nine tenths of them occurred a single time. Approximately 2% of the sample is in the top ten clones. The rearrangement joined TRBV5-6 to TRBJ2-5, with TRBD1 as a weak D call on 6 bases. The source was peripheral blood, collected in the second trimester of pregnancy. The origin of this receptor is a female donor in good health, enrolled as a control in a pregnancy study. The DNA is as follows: TGTGCCAGCAGCTTTGCTCGGTTAGGACAGCAGTACTTC. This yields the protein CASSFARLGQQYF.